This entry lists 17 T cell receptor beta chains sequenced from one sample in a study of human T cells and chemical hapten exposure. Specified time point: patch test 2, 6 weeks after DPC sensitization. Described treatment: therapeutic diphenylcyclopropenone sensitization with weekly scalp DPC. One entry per CDR3 protein results from TCRdb running MiXCR on the RACE reads. The data hold a few hundred thousand distinct CDR3 sequences, with around 6% observed a single time. This specimen was whole blood, taken in connection with sensitization to the hapten diphenylcyclopropenone (DPC). The receptor set was obtained from a woman under 30 with alopecia areata. Some clones in this sample may be carry-over from other donors' samples.

This clonotype was detected a few times. The chain carries TRBV29-1 and TRBJ1-2; the D is unclear. Trimming pared 2 bases from V and 4 bases from J, leaving 8 bases between. This CDR3 contains 12 residues. Germline V CDR1 and CDR2: SQVTM, ANQGSEA. CDR3 DNA sequence: TGCAGCGTTGAACAGAACCCCTATGGCTACACCTTC. Its protein is CSVEQNPYGYTF.

The chain carries TRBV7-2 and TRBJ1-6, with D perhaps matching TRBD1 (6 bases). Trimming took 5 bases from V and 5 from J, leaving 10 bases between them. In germline, CDR1 is SGHTA, CDR2 FQGNSA. The CDR3 is made up of 14 amino acids. The CDR3 region is CASSRTANNSPLHF. CDR3 bases: TGTGCCAGCAGCCGGACAGCCAATAATTCACCCCTCCACTTT. Together with reference TRBV7-2 and TRBJ1-6, the CDR3 gives the full variable domain: GAGVSQSPSNKVTEKGKDVELRCDPISGHTALYWYRQSLGQGLEFLIYFQGNSAPDKSGLPSDRFSAERTGGSVSTLTIQRTQQEDSAVYLCASSRTANNSPLHFGNGTRLTVT.

This clonotype was observed a handful of times. The chain employs TRBV12-3 or TRBV12-4 and TRBJ1-2; D may be TRBD1 (5 bases). Trimming pared 2 bases from V and 4 bases from J, leaving 11 bases between. The length of the CDR3 is 14 residues. The CDR3, as DNA: TGTGCCAGCAGTTTACGTCAGGGACTCTATGGCTACACCTTC. Amino acid sequence: CASSLRQGLYGYTF.

The chain links TRBV7-9 to TRBJ2-3; D could derive from TRBD1 or TRBD2 (5 bases each). The CDR3 length is 17 residues. Germline V lookup: CDR1 SEHNR, CDR2 FQNEAQ (reference sequence). V was shortened by 7 bases and J by 3 bases, with 23 bases between the two germline ends. Here the CDR3 DNA reads TGTGCCAGCACCCGTGGCCGGGACCCCCCGGGTACAGATACGCAGTATTTT. Protein sequence: CASTRGRDPPGTDTQYF.

This rearrangement joins TRBV4-3 to TRBJ2-5; D not certain. V dropped 2 bases and J dropped 3 bases, with 7 bases sitting between them. The germline V gene has CDR1 LGHNA and CDR2 YSLEER. CDR3 length: 13 amino acids. This chain's CDR3 is CASSQSIEETQYF. Here the CDR3 DNA reads TGCGCCAGCAGCCAATCAATCGAAGAGACCCAGTACTTC.

This clonotype was observed many times. The chain recombines TRBV12-3 or TRBV12-4 with TRBJ1-5; D is unclear. The ends were cut back, 7 bases at V and 6 bases at J, with 13 bases in the middle. This CDR3 has 13 amino acids. The CDR3 region has the DNA TGTGCCAGCACCGGCCCGGGAGGTCAGCCCCAGCATTTT. Translating it yields CASTGPGGQPQHF.

This clonotype was recorded many times. The rearrangement links TRBV6-5 to TRBJ2-1, with 7 positions matching TRBD2. The length of the CDR3 is 14 residues. The junction had 7 bases not matched to a gene; V was cut back by 7 bases and J by 4 bases. CDR1 is MNHEY and CDR2 is SVGAGI in the germline V gene. CDR3 sequence reads: CASTSGDSYNEQFF. As DNA, the CDR3 is TGTGCCAGCACGAGCGGGGACTCGTACAATGAGCAGTTCTTC.

This clonotype turned up a few times. J is TRBJ2-3 and V is TRBV5-1; D is unresolved. The CDR3 extends over 15 amino acids. V was pared by 7 bases and J by 4 bases, with 19 bases between. The germline V gene has CDR1 SGHRS and CDR2 YFSETQ. The CDR3 DNA sequence: TGCGCCAGCGGCCGAGGTAGAGACATCCCAGATACGCAGTATTTT. Residues: CASGRGRDIPDTQYF.

This clonotype appeared a few times. V gene TRBV20-1 combines with J gene TRBJ1-2, with D uncertain. The CDR3 length is 12 residues. Deletions cut 0 bases from V and 8 bases from J, with 10 bases between. The germline V gene encodes CDR1 DFQATT and CDR2 SNEGSKA (reference sequence). The CDR3 loop reads CSARDRAKGYTF. The CDR3 nucleotides are TGCAGTGCTAGAGATCGGGCCAAAGGCTACACCTTC.

This clonotype was found many times. V and J are TRBV20-1 and TRBJ2-7; 8 positions match TRBD2. V shed 3 bases, J shed 3 bases, and the junction held 10 bases outside the gene matches. Germline V lookup: CDR1 DFQATT, CDR2 SNEGSKA (reference sequence). The CDR3 length is 15 residues. The DNA for the CDR3 is TGCAGTGCTAGCCCTAGCGGGCGGCAAGTCTACGAGCAGTACTTC. Its translation is CSASPSGRQVYEQYF.

Of note for this clonotype: This clone may be a read error of a much larger clone one base away. The chain links TRBV7-9 to TRBJ1-5; weak D call: TRBD1 (5 bases). Germline V gene sequence: CDR1 SEHNR, CDR2 FQNEAQ (reference sequence). The CDR3 extends over 14 amino acids. Deletions cut 5 bases from V and 0 bases from J, with 8 bases between. The CDR3 nucleotides read TGTGCCAGCAGCCGGGGGAGTAGCAATCAGCCCCAGCATTTT. Protein sequence: CASSRGSSNQPQHF.

This clonotype was seen a few times. V and J are TRBV27 and TRBJ1-2; a possible D gene is TRBD1 (6 bases). Trimming pared 3 bases from V and 6 bases from J, leaving 11 bases between. Germline V gene data show CDR1 as MNHEY and CDR2 as SMNVEV (reference sequence). This CDR3 spans 13 amino acids. CDR3 coding DNA: TGTGCCAGCAGTTTTCTCACAGGGAATGGCTACACCTTC. This gives the protein CASSFLTGNGYTF.

This clonotype showed up just a few times. The rearrangement uses TRBV5-1 and TRBJ1-1; no definite D call. The CDR3 sequence is 15 residues long. The V end was cut by 0 bases, the J end by 3 bases, with 12 bases between. Germline V gene sequence: CDR1 SGHRS, CDR2 YFSETQ. CDR3 coding DNA: TGCGCCAGCAGCTTGGGGCCTCCGGACGACACTGAAGCTTTCTTT. Protein product: CASSLGPPDDTEAFF. The variable domain in full, completed from reference TRBV5-1 and TRBJ1-1, reads KAGVTQTPRYLIKTRGQQVTLSCSPISGHRSVSWYQQTPGQGLQFLFEYFSETQRNKGNFPGRFSGRQFSNSRSEMNVSTLELGDSALYLCASSLGPPDDTEAFFGQGTRLTVV.

This clonotype showed up many times. This chain's CDR3 is CASSLGLVSGELFF. In DNA form, the CDR3 reads TGTGCCAGCAGCTTAGGACTAGTGTCCGGGGAGCTGTTTTTT. The V call is TRBV7-2, the J call TRBJ2-2, with D possibly matching TRBD2 (6 bases). The CDR3 length is 14 residues. The V gene's germline CDR1 is SGHTA and CDR2 FQGNSA. Trimming shortened V by 1 base and J by 6 bases, and 9 bases separated the two germline ends.

This clonotype was recorded many times. This sequence joins TRBV12-3 or TRBV12-4 and TRBJ1-1; 7 bases fit TRBD1. The V segment lost 8 bases and the J segment 4 bases; nucleotides outside the gene matches: 7. There are 13 residues in the CDR3. The CDR3 reads CASRTGAVTEAFF. Here the CDR3 DNA reads TGTGCCAGCCGGACAGGAGCGGTCACTGAAGCTTTCTTT.

This clonotype turned up a few times. This sequence joins TRBV12-3 or TRBV12-4 and TRBJ1-3; D gene ambiguous. The CDR3 sequence is 15 residues long. Trimming removed 2 bases at V and 3 bases at J, with 11 bases between. The CDR3 is CASSLIPKGGNTIYF. As DNA, the CDR3 is TGTGCCAGCAGTTTAATCCCGAAGGGTGGAAACACCATATATTTT.

This clonotype showed up many times. The rearrangement links TRBV4-3 to TRBJ1-5; D is perhaps TRBD1 (5 bases). Germline values: CDR1 LGHNA, CDR2 YSLEER. The CDR3 covers 15 residues. Trimming stripped 0 bases from V and 7 bases from J, with 13 bases between. In DNA, the CDR3 is TGCGCCAGCAGCCAAGATCTTGGGGGAAGGCAGCCCCAGCATTTT. Translated: CASSQDLGGRQPQHF.